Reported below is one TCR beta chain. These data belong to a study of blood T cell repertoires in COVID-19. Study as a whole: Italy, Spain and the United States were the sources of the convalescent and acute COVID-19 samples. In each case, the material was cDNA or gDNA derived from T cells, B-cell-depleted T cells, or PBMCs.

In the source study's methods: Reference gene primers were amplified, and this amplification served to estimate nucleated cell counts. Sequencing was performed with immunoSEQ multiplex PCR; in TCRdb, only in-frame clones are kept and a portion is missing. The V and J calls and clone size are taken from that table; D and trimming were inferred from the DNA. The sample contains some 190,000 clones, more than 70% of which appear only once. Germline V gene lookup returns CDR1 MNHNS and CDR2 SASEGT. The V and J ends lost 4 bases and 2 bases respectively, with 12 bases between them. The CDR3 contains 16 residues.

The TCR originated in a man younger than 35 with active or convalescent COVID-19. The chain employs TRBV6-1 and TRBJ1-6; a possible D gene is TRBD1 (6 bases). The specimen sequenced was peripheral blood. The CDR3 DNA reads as TGTGCCAGCAGTGGCAGGGGCCTACCCTATAATTCACCCCTCCACTTT. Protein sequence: CASSGRGLPYNSPLHF.